This T cell receptor (beta chain) was documented in a study of blood T cell repertoires in COVID-19. Study-level information: Researchers got acute and convalescent COVID-19 samples from the United States, Italy and Spain. Sources were T cells, B-cell-depleted T cells, or PBMCs; the material itself was cDNA or gDNA.

Original handling: Amplification from reference gene primers served as the basis for estimated nucleated cell counts. The repertoire was sequenced with immunoSEQ multiplex PCR; TCRdb's copy has only in-frame clones and lacks some. The DNA gave D and trimming, while V, J and clone size come from that table. The table includes roughly 130,000 clones, around 85% detected once. The CDR3 loop spans 13 amino acids. Trimming removed 1 base at V and 3 bases at J, with 5 bases between. Germline CDR1 and CDR2: LGHDT and YNNKEL (reference sequence). The sequenced sample consisted of peripheral blood. This TCR was sampled from a woman between 45 and 60 years old with acute or convalescent COVID-19. The gene calls are TRBV3-1 (or the pseudogene TRBV3-2) and TRBJ2-3; D not certain. CDR3: CASSQAPTDTQYF. CDR3 coding DNA: TGTGCCAGCAGCCAAGCCCCAACAGATACGCAGTATTTT.